This TCR beta chain is from a study of blood T cell repertoires in COVID-19 (dated by TCRdb to the early 2020s). About the investigation overall: The collaborator samples originated in the United States, Italy and Spain and spanned the acute and convalescent phases of COVID-19. The prospective study material was composed of cDNA or gDNA derived from T cells, B-cell-depleted T cells, or PBMCs. The dataset comprised deeply sampled blood TCRbeta repertoires from subjects exposed to, actively infected with, or recovered from COVID-19. The repertoires were released in a freely available public database intended as a resource for research on the immune response to SARS-CoV-2. Samples were obtained from the ongoing ImmuneRACE study (first 160 participants) and from about 1,300 subjects provided by 6 global collaborators. Nearly every sample came with metadata listing a de-identified subject ID, COVID-19 status, age in years and sex. Where available, HLA class I and class II types were obtained from metadata supplied by the sample provider rather than from assay-based typing. The research as a whole found: The amount of clinical and demographic metadata varied by source and participant and was provided uncurated.

In regard to this clone: Its cognate antigen has yet to be identified. Nothing much larger sits one base from this clone, and base qualities are not available.

One collaborating source in Seattle enrolled patients while the patients were actively infected and followed the patients over time throughout the course of disease. Collaborating institutions collected whole blood in K2EDTA tubes following their own protocols. For TCRbeta analysis, collaborators shipped samples in one of three forms: frozen whole blood, isolated PBMCs, or DNA extracted from either of those sample types. TCRbeta CDR3 regions were amplified from genomic DNA by means of the immunoSEQ Assay, a bias-controlled multiplex PCR. The original pipeline was this. Within the assay, amplification of reference gene primers was used to estimate how many nucleated cells each sample contained. To quantify the absolute abundance of each unique TCRbeta CDR3 rearrangement, sequence reads were collapsed and filtered. For each sample, productive Simpson clonality was calculated as the square root of Simpson's diversity index across productive rearrangements. What TCRdb holds here is the immuneACCESS table cut down to in-frame rearrangements. Part of the clones is not present; checked against another copy, under half of the missing clones reflect an unresolved V gene, and the others are unexplained. The V and J calls and the clone size are those of that table, but D and trimming were determined from the DNA. In all, the sample holds a few hundred thousand clones, and roughly nine tenths of those were seen once. Over 1.5% of the sample is taken by the ten largest.

The germline V gene provides CDR1 SGHRS and CDR2 YFSETQ. From the cysteine up to the phenylalanine, the CDR3 has a length of 12 residues. Of the read, only the CDR3 DNA is kept; its 36 bases are in frame from base 1. The trim is 3 bases for V and 3 bases for J, with a gap of 6 bases between the germline ends. Sequencing used peripheral blood. The sequence was collected from a woman under 40 with COVID-19, enrolled during active disease. This chain is built from TRBV5-1 and TRBJ2-5; tentative D gene TRBD2, with 5 bases matching. The CDR3 region has the sequence CASSSGEETQYF. The nucleotide sequence reads as follows: TGCGCCAGCAGCTCCGGGGAAGAGACCCAGTACTTC.